This is a list of T cell receptor beta chains from one sample in a study of radiotherapy plus CTLA-4 blockade in lung cancer. Some clones are missing from TCRdb's copy, which holds only in-frame ones; the method was immunoSEQ multiplex PCR. The sample has more than 95,000 clones; about 83% are singletons. The sequencing here drew on peripheral blood, taken from a patient treated with radiotherapy plus ipilimumab. The receptors come from a human donor with non-small cell lung cancer who had a partial response to radiotherapy plus ipilimumab. CDR3s include the opening cysteine and the closing phenylalanine or tryptophan. The order of the fields is clone size, D gene, J gene, V gene, CDR3 length, CDR3 protein, CDR3 DNA. D genes are given only for firm matches. Size values are once, few and many counts, or a class for expanded clones, and some rows have none.

>NA|NA|TRBJ1-1|TRBV28|13
CASSLTVNTEAFF
TGTGCCAGCAGCCTGACAGTGAACACTGAAGCTTTCTTT
>NA|TRBD1|TRBJ1-1|TRBV19|13
CASSRTGNTEAFF
TGTGCCAGTAGTAGGACAGGTAACACTGAAGCTTTCTTT
>NA|TRBD1|TRBJ1-1|TRBV30|12
CAYTAGGPDAFF
TGTGCCTATACAGCAGGGGGCCCTGATGCTTTCTTT
>NA|TRBD2|TRBJ2-3|TRBV5-1|15
CASSPWTSSLDTQYF
TGCGCCAGCAGCCCCTGGACTAGCTCGCTTGATACGCAGTATTTT
>NA|NA|TRBJ2-1|TRBV15|15
CATSRDFGLDNEQFF
TGTGCCACCAGCAGAGATTTTGGCCTAGACAATGAGCAGTTCTTC
>NA|NA|TRBJ1-2|TRBV7-9|17
CASSLAGHEYLNYGYTF
TGTGCCAGCAGCTTAGCGGGGCACGAGTATCTAAACTATGGCTACACCTTC
>NA|NA|TRBJ1-1|TRBV6-5|11
CASSYGPEAFF
TGTGCCAGCAGTTATGGGCCTGAAGCTTTCTTT
>NA|NA|TRBJ1-5|TRBV6-5|15
CASSYKGVGNQPQHF
TGTGCCAGCAGTTACAAAGGGGTCGGCAATCAGCCCCAGCATTTT
>NA|TRBD2|TRBJ2-7|TRBV14|14
CASSRGSLVYEQYF
TGTGCCAGCAGCCGCGGGAGCCTAGTCTACGAGCAGTACTTC
>NA|NA|TRBJ1-2|TRBV18|15
CASSPGDTTNYGYTF
TGTGCCAGCTCACCAGGGGACACTACTAACTATGGCTACACCTTC
>few|TRBD1|TRBJ2-7|TRBV9|15
CASSVAGTVDYEQYF
TGTGCCAGCAGCGTAGCAGGGACAGTGGACTACGAGCAGTACTTC
>NA|TRBD2|TRBJ2-2|TRBV9|14
CASSDGTSSGELFF
TGTGCCAGCAGCGACGGGACTAGCAGCGGGGAGCTGTTTTTT
>NA|NA|TRBJ2-7|TRBV5-6|11
CASSLGGEQYF
TGTGCCAGCAGCCTAGGGGGCGAGCAGTACTTC
>NA|TRBD2|TRBJ2-3|TRBV7-6|16
CASSLVAGASTDTQYF
TGTGCCAGCAGCTTAGTTGCGGGAGCAAGCACAGATACGCAGTATTTT
>NA|NA|TRBJ2-4|TRBV5-8|17
CASSSGGGAEAKNIQYF
TGTGCCAGCAGCTCCGGAGGGGGGGCCGAGGCCAAAAACATTCAGTACTTC
>NA|NA|TRBJ2-7|TRBV5-1|14
CASSSSGASYEQYF
TGCGCCAGCAGCTCGAGCGGTGCCTCCTACGAGCAGTACTTC
>NA|TRBD2|TRBJ2-1|TRBV5-4|16
CASSSGGRASYNEQFF
TGTGCCAGCAGTTCTGGCGGGAGGGCCTCCTACAATGAGCAGTTCTTC
>NA|NA|TRBJ2-3|TRBV14|13
CASSQARLDTQYF
TGTGCCAGCAGCCAGGCTAGACTCGATACGCAGTATTTT
>NA|NA|TRBJ2-5|TRBV5-6|13
CASSSTVQETQYF
TGTGCCAGCAGCTCGACAGTCCAAGAGACCCAGTACTTC
>once|NA|TRBJ2-2|TRBV6-5|15
CASTLDFLNTGELFF
TGTGCCAGCACCCTGGACTTCTTGAACACCGGGGAGCTGTTTTTT
>once|NA|TRBJ1-3|TRBV7-2|12
CASSVILGTIYF
TGTGCCAGCAGCGTCATACTTGGCACCATATATTTT
>medium-sized|NA|TRBJ2-5|TRBV28|15
CASSKARERKETQYF
TGTGCCAGCAGTAAGGCCCGGGAAAGGAAAGAGACCCAGTACTTC
>NA|NA|TRBJ1-4|TRBV16|16
CASSQAPTGGNEKLFF
TGTGCCAGCAGCCAAGCCCCGACAGGAGGTAATGAAAAACTGTTTTTT
>NA|NA|TRBJ2-3|TRBV28|15
CASSLVPRATDTQYF
TGTGCCAGCAGTTTGGTCCCCCGAGCCACAGATACGCAGTATTTT
>NA|NA|TRBJ2-3|TRBV7-9|17
CASSLGRVILQTDTQYF
TGTGCCAGCAGCTTAGGCAGGGTTATCCTGCAAACAGATACGCAGTATTTT
>few|TRBD2|TRBJ2-1|TRBV19|14
CASGTSGSFDEQFF
TGTGCCAGCGGGACTAGCGGGAGCTTCGATGAGCAGTTCTTC
>once|TRBD2|TRBJ2-1|TRBV4-1|18
CASSQDVLAGDSYNEQFF
TGCGCCAGCAGCCAAGATGTCCTAGCGGGGGACTCCTACAATGAGCAGTTCTTC
>few|TRBD1|TRBJ1-1|TRBV5-8|15
CASSFPPTGYTEAFF
TGTGCCAGCAGCTTTCCCCCGACAGGGTACACTGAAGCTTTCTTT
>NA|NA|TRBJ2-5|TRBV10-3|13
CAISGTSQETQYF
TGTGCCATCAGCGGGACTTCACAAGAGACCCAGTACTTC
>once|NA|TRBJ2-5|TRBV5-4|14
CASSPTLYQETQYF
TGTGCCAGCAGCCCAACATTGTACCAAGAGACCCAGTACTTC
>NA|NA|TRBJ1-2|TRBV28|14
CASSTTGTNYGYTF
TGTGCCAGCAGCACCACCGGGACAAACTATGGCTACACCTTC
>few|TRBD1|TRBJ2-2|TRBV7-9|14
CASRLGTDGGELFF
TGTGCCAGCAGACTAGGGACAGACGGCGGGGAGCTGTTTTTT
>NA|NA|TRBJ1-3|TRBV19|15
CASSREGVSGNTIYF
TGTGCCAGTAGTCGTGAGGGAGTCTCTGGAAACACCATATATTTT
>NA|TRBD1|TRBJ1-1|TRBV10-2|14
CASSQGAWNTEAFF
TGCGCCAGCAGTCAGGGGGCATGGAACACTGAAGCTTTCTTT
>once|NA|TRBJ2-7|TRBV28|13
CASKPGSSYEQYF
TGTGCCAGCAAGCCAGGAAGCTCCTACGAGCAGTACTTC
>few|TRBD1|TRBJ1-5|TRBV19|15
CASTRTGPAYQPQHF
TGTGCCAGTACCAGGACAGGCCCGGCATATCAGCCCCAGCATTTT
>NA|TRBD1|TRBJ2-4|TRBV19|16
CASSQGQGKAKNIQYF
TGTGCCAGTAGTCAAGGACAGGGAAAAGCCAAAAACATTCAGTACTTC
>NA|TRBD1|TRBJ2-7|TRBV2|13
CASSSDRGGEQYF
TGTGCCAGCAGCTCAGACAGGGGGGGCGAGCAGTACTTC
>NA|TRBD1|TRBJ1-1|TRBV5-6|14
CASSGQGFNTEAFF
TGTGCCAGCAGCGGACAGGGTTTCAACACTGAAGCTTTCTTT
>NA|NA|TRBJ1-1|TRBV28|14
CASSLRQVATEAFF
TGTGCCAGCAGTTTACGACAGGTAGCCACTGAAGCTTTCTTT
>once|NA|TRBJ2-2|TRBV7-8|14
CASSSPGLRGELFF
TGTGCCAGCAGCTCTCCGGGGTTGAGGGGGGAGCTGTTTTTT
>NA|NA|TRBJ2-4|TRBV15|17
CATSRDPGHLAKNIQYF
TGTGCCACCAGCAGAGACCCGGGACACCTAGCCAAAAACATTCAGTACTTC
>NA|NA|TRBJ2-7|TRBV27|13
CASRIRHSYEQYF
TGTGCCAGCAGGATAAGACACTCCTACGAGCAGTACTTC
>NA|NA|TRBJ2-3|TRBV11-2|14
CASSVLLRGDTQYF
TGTGCCAGCAGCGTACTCCTCAGGGGAGATACGCAGTATTTT
>once|NA|TRBJ2-1|TRBV21-1|15
CASRSGTSGNNEQFF
TGTGCCAGCAGATCGGGGACTAGCGGAAACAATGAGCAGTTCTTC
>NA|NA|TRBJ1-3|TRBV7-9|17
CASSDNEQGLSGNTIYF
TGTGCCAGCAGCGACAACGAACAGGGCCTTTCTGGAAACACCATATATTTT
>once|NA|TRBJ1-3|TRBV30|14
CAWSREYPGNTIYF
TGTGCCTGGAGTCGGGAGTATCCTGGAAACACCATATATTTT
>few|NA|TRBJ1-2|TRBV28|14
CASSLWGGPRGYTF
TGTGCCAGCAGTTTATGGGGGGGGCCTCGTGGCTACACCTTC
>NA|NA|TRBJ2-5|TRBV7-2|15
CASSRNSGFQETQYF
TGTGCCAGCAGCCGTAATTCAGGGTTCCAAGAGACCCAGTACTTC
>NA|TRBD2|TRBJ2-5|TRBV5-4|15
CASSPGGTNQETQYF
TGTGCCAGCAGCCCCGGGGGGACTAACCAAGAGACCCAGTACTTC
>NA|NA|TRBJ1-1|TRBV6-4|14
CASSPEVMNTEAFF
TGTGCCAGCAGTCCCGAGGTCATGAACACTGAAGCTTTCTTT
>NA|NA|TRBJ1-4|TRBV15|14
CATSRRGTNEKLFF
TGTGCCACCAGCAGAAGAGGAACTAATGAAAAACTGTTTTTT
>NA|NA|TRBJ2-7|TRBV7-2|14
CASSPRSRPLEQYF
TGTGCCAGCAGCCCCCGAAGCAGGCCCCTCGAGCAGTACTTC
>NA|NA|TRBJ1-2|TRBV28|14
CASSLTQGTGGYTF
TGTGCCAGCAGCCTGACTCAGGGCACAGGTGGCTACACCTTC
>NA|NA|TRBJ2-1|TRBV7-9|16
CASSPETGGGGNEQFF
TGTGCCAGCAGCCCGGAGACGGGGGGCGGTGGCAATGAGCAGTTCTTC